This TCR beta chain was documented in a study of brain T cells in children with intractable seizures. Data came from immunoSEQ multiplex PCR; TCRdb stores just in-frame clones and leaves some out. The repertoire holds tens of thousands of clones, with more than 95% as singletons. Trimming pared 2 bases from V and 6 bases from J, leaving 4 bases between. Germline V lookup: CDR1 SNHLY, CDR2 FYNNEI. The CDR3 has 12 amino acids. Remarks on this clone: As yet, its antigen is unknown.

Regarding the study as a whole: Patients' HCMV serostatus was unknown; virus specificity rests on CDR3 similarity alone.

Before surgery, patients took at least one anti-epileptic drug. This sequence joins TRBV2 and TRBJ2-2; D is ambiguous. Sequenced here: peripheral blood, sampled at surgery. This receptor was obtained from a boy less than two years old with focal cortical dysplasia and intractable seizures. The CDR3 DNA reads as TGTGCCAGCAGTGAAATATCCGGGGAGCTGTTTTTT. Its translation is CASSEISGELFF. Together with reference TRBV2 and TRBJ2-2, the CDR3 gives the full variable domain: EPEVTQTPSHQVTQMGQEVILRCVPISNHLYFYWYRQILGQKVEFLVSFYNNEISEKSEIFDDQFSVERPDGSNFTLKIRSTKLEDSAMYFCASSEISGELFFGEGSRLTVL.